A single sample is the source of the 24 T cell receptor beta chains below, sequenced in a study of blood T cell repertoires in COVID-19. Profiling relied on immunoSEQ multiplex PCR, and the TCRdb table lists in-frame clones only, not all of them. The table lists approximately 77,000 clones, about 82% of them singletons. Specimen: peripheral blood. The receptors derive from a woman aged 60 to 75 with acute or convalescent COVID-19.

The chain combines TRBV29-1 with TRBJ1-2; perhaps TRBD1 as D (6 bases). The CDR3 has 12 residues. V lost 4 bases to trimming and J lost 3 bases, with 9 bases between them. From germline, CDR1 is SQVTM and CDR2 ANQGSEA. The CDR3 region has the DNA TGCAGCGTTGCTGAGGGGGACTATGGCTACACCTTC. It translates to CSVAEGDYGYTF.

The chain employs TRBV6-6 and TRBJ2-1; D possibly corresponds to TRBD1 (6 bases). The CDR3 length is 14 residues. Germline V gene lookup returns CDR1 MNHNY and CDR2 SVGAGI (reference sequence). The ends were cut back, 6 bases at V and 5 bases at J, with 14 bases in the middle. Written as DNA, the CDR3 is TGTGCCAGCAGAACTAACCAGGGGAACAATGAGCAGTTCTTC. Translated: CASRTNQGNNEQFF.

This clone was recorded a few times. The chain uses TRBV29-1 and TRBJ1-1; D not resolved. CDR3 size: 12 residues. CDR1 and CDR2 (germline): SQVTM, ANQGSEA. The V gene lost 1 base and the J gene lost 3 bases, with 6 bases spanning the gap. The CDR3 here is CSVEVEDTEAFF. The CDR3 DNA is TGCAGCGTTGAAGTTGAGGACACTGAAGCTTTCTTT.

The chain joins TRBV5-1 to TRBJ2-2; D is undetermined. V was trimmed by 1 base and J by 2 bases, leaving 9 bases between them. Germline V gene data show CDR1 as SGHRS and CDR2 as YFSETQ. The CDR3 runs to 15 residues. CDR3 loop: CASSLWSKNTGELFF. DNA of the CDR3: TGCGCCAGCAGCTTGTGGTCTAAAAACACCGGGGAGCTGTTTTTT.

This clone has a single count. This chain joins TRBV11-2 and TRBJ2-3, with a tentative D call TRBD2 (7 bases). The CDR3 loop spans 17 amino acids. CDR1 and CDR2 from the germline V gene are SGHAT and FQNNGV. V was trimmed by 1 base and J by 3 bases, leaving 17 bases between them. Written as DNA, the CDR3 is TGTGCCAGCAGCTTAGGGGTCGCGGGGGCTTGGACAGATACGCAGTATTTT. Protein sequence: CASSLGVAGAWTDTQYF. Supplemented by reference TRBV11-2 and TRBJ2-3, the full variable domain reads EAGVAQSPRYKIIEKRQSVAFWCNPISGHATLYWYQQILGQGPKLLIQFQNNGVVDDSQLPKDRFSAERLKGVDSTLKIQPAKLEDSAVYLCASSLGVAGAWTDTQYFGPGTRLTVL.

This chain joins TRBV29-1 and TRBJ1-2, with D perhaps TRBD1 (6 bases). Per germline, CDR1 SQVTM and CDR2 ANQGSEA. The CDR3 is made up of 11 amino acids. Trimming removed 7 bases at V and 2 bases at J, with 8 bases between. DNA for the CDR3: TGCAGCGGGACAGAAAACTATGGCTACACCTTC. Protein: CSGTENYGYTF.

This clone was observed a few times. The J gene is TRBJ2-5, the V gene TRBV30; D call uncertain. CDR1 and CDR2 (germline): GTSNPN, SVGIG (reference sequence). V gave up 4 bases and J gave up 2 bases, with 5 bases separating them. This CDR3 region has 11 residues. CDR3 in amino acids: CAWTRQETQYF. The CDR3 DNA sequence: TGTGCCTGGACCAGACAAGAGACCCAGTACTTC.

The chain uses TRBV6-5 and TRBJ1-1; D call uncertain. This CDR3 is built from 12 residues. The germline V gene encodes CDR1 MNHEY and CDR2 SVGAGI. Trimming took 5 bases from V and 8 from J, leaving 12 bases between them. CDR3 DNA sequence: TGTGCCAGCAGTCGCGGTAACCTAGAAGCTTTCTTT. It encodes CASSRGNLEAFF.

The chain is built from TRBV2 and TRBJ2-2; 8 bases are shared with TRBD2. The V gene end was trimmed by 7 bases and the J gene end by 4 bases; junction bases not matched to a gene: 5. The length of the CDR3 is 14 residues. From germline, CDR1 is SNHLY and CDR2 FYNNEI. CDR3 nucleotide sequence: TGTGCCAGCATCCCACGGGGGGGCACCGGGGAGCTGTTTTTT. Protein product: CASIPRGGTGELFF. The complete variable domain, with remaining parts taken from reference TRBV2 and TRBJ2-2, reads EPEVTQTPSHQVTQMGQEVILRCVPISNHLYFYWYRQILGQKVEFLVSFYNNEISEKSEIFDDQFSVERPDGSNFTLKIRSTKLEDSAMYFCASIPRGGTGELFFGEGSRLTVL.

The V call is TRBV18, the J call TRBJ1-3; D not resolved. This CDR3 comprises 19 residues. Germline CDR1 and CDR2: KGHSH and LQKENI. V lost 2 bases to trimming and J lost 0 bases, with 20 bases between them. CDR3 sequence (DNA): TGTGCCAGCTCACCAGTTCTCAGGCCTCAGCTCCCCTCTGGAAACACCATATATTTT. This codes for CASSPVLRPQLPSGNTIYF. Looking up the rest from reference TRBV18 and TRBJ1-3 gives the full variable domain: NAGVMQNPRHLVRRRGQEARLRCSPMKGHSHVYWYRQLPEEGLKFMVYLQKENIIDESGMPKERFSAEFPKEGPSILRIQQVVRGDSAAYFCASSPVLRPQLPSGNTIYFGEGSWLTVV.

This chain connects TRBV7-2 to TRBJ2-1; 7 bases are shared with TRBD2. This CDR3 is 17 amino acids long. The ends lost 0 bases at V and 6 bases at J; junction bases unmatched: 11. Germline CDR1 and CDR2: SGHTA and FQGNSA. The DNA for the CDR3 is TGTGCCAGCAGCTTAGCGGCCCCGGGGGGTGCCCTCAATGAGCAGTTCTTC. It codes for CASSLAAPGGALNEQFF.

The V call is TRBV4-1, the J call TRBJ1-2; TRBD1 aligns across 8 bases. Germline trimming cut 6 bases from V and 0 bases from J; bases unmatched to any gene: 12. The germline V gene has CDR1 MGHRA and CDR2 YSYEKL. This CDR3 is built from 17 residues. CDR3 sequence: CASSKDTGTGPNYGYTF. The CDR3 nucleotides are TGCGCCAGCAGTAAGGATACCGGGACAGGACCTAACTATGGCTACACCTTC.

The chain joins TRBV27 to TRBJ2-3; TRBD1 aligns across 7 bases. CDR1 MNHEY and CDR2 SMNVEV come from the germline V gene (reference sequence). The CDR3 totals 15 residues. Trimming cost V 2 bases and J 2 bases; bases outside gene matches: 4. The CDR3 protein is CASSLEGTATDTQYF. The CDR3 nucleotides are TGTGCCAGCAGTTTAGAGGGGACAGCCACAGATACGCAGTATTTT.

The chain uses TRBV5-5 and TRBJ2-7, with D tentatively TRBD1 (6 bases). The ends were cut back, 1 base at V and 4 bases at J, with 24 bases in the middle. The germline V gene encodes CDR1 SGHKS and CDR2 YYEKEE (reference sequence). The CDR3 extends over 18 amino acids. CDR3 sequence: CASSLSRGWTVVPYEQYV. In nucleotides, the CDR3 is TGTGCCAGCAGCTTGTCCCGCGGGTGGACAGTGGTACCGTACGAGCAGTACGTC.

This chain joins TRBV25-1 and TRBJ2-4, with 8 bases identical to TRBD1. The CDR3 consists of 16 residues. The V segment lost 8 bases and the J segment 0 bases; nucleotides outside the gene matches: 9. The V gene's germline CDR1 is MGHDK and CDR2 SYGVNS. The CDR3 region has the DNA TGTGCCAGCCGGGGGACAGGTCCTCTAGCCAAAAACATTCAGTACTTC. Encoded protein: CASRGTGPLAKNIQYF.

CDR3 DNA: TGCAGCGCCGGACCTACAGGGGGAACTGAAGCTTTCTTT. Translated, it gives CSAGPTGGTEAFF. This sequence joins TRBV29-1 and TRBJ1-1, with TRBD1 matching over 8 bases. V was clipped by 7 bases and J by 5 bases; unmatched bases: 9. Looked up from germline, CDR1 is SQVTM and CDR2 is ANQGSEA. The CDR3 spans 13 residues. The whole variable domain, filled in from reference TRBV29-1 and TRBJ1-1, reads SAVISQKPSRDICQRGTSLTIQCQVDSQVTMMFWYRQQPGQSLTLIATANQGSEATYESGFVIDKFPISRPNLTFSTLTVSNMSPEDSSIYLCSAGPTGGTEAFFGQGTRLTVV.

The chain carries TRBV7-9 and TRBJ1-1; D may be TRBD1 (5 bases). Germline CDR1 SEHNR, CDR2 FQNEAQ (reference sequence). This CDR3 has 13 amino acids. Trimming pared 7 bases from V and 1 base from J, leaving 10 bases between. The CDR3 DNA is TGTGCCAGCACCGGGGCGGAGAACACTGAAGCTTTCTTT. As protein: CASTGAENTEAFF.

This chain links TRBV10-1 with TRBJ1-1; perhaps TRBD1 as D (6 bases). Germline V CDR1 and CDR2: WNHNN, SYGVQD (reference sequence). V was shortened by 0 bases and J by 7 bases, with 12 bases between the two germline ends. CDR3 size: 14 residues. The DNA for the CDR3 is TGCGCCAGCAGTGAGTCCGGGGGGGCTGGTGAAGCTTTCTTT. Protein sequence: CASSESGGAGEAFF.

The V call is TRBV7-8, the J call TRBJ1-1; a weak D match, TRBD1 (6 bases). The germline V and J ends were trimmed by 3 bases and 10 bases, with 27 bases remaining between them. CDR1 and CDR2 from the germline V gene are SGHVS and FQNEAQ. CDR3 length: 17 amino acids. CDR3 bases: TGTGCCAGCAGCTTGGCGAAAGACAGGATGCCCCACCAGGGAGCTTTCTTT. Protein sequence: CASSLAKDRMPHQGAFF.

The chain employs TRBV2 and TRBJ2-7, with 7 nucleotides matching TRBD1. Trimming took 4 bases from V and 5 from J; bases not matched to a gene: 2. This CDR3 is 12 amino acids long. The germline CDR1 and CDR2 sequences are SNHLY and FYNNEI. CDR3 DNA sequence: TGTGCCAGCAGTGGGGACAGCCACGAGCAGTACGTC. Protein sequence: CASSGDSHEQYV.

The chain joins TRBV9 to TRBJ1-2; possible D gene TRBD1, 5 bases. Trimming stripped 7 bases from V and 3 bases from J, with 10 bases between. CDR3 size: 12 residues. The germline CDR1 and CDR2 sequences are SGDLS and YYNGEE. The CDR3, as DNA: TGTGCCAGCCGCCGGGGGGACTATGGCTACACCTTC. Amino acid sequence: CASRRGDYGYTF.

J is TRBJ2-3 and V is TRBV7-9, with D unresolved. With 5 bases removed from V and 1 base from J, the gap between germline ends came to 16 bases. This CDR3 contains 16 residues. Per the germline V gene, CDR1 is SEHNR and CDR2 is FQNEAQ (reference sequence). The CDR3 loop is CASSPGTAQRTDTQYF. The CDR3 DNA reads as TGTGCCAGCAGCCCAGGAACAGCACAACGCACAGATACGCAGTATTTT.

The CDR3 protein is CASSQDYGGISSTEAFF. DNA of the CDR3: TGCGCCAGCAGCCAAGATTATGGGGGCATAAGTAGCACTGAAGCTTTCTTT. The gene calls are TRBV4-3 and TRBJ1-1; possible D gene TRBD1, 6 bases. The CDR3 length is 17 residues. V lost 0 bases and J 4 bases, leaving 18 bases between the germline ends. From germline, CDR1 is LGHNA and CDR2 YSLEER.

V and J are TRBV4-3 and TRBJ2-7; D may be TRBD2 (6 bases). Trimming stripped 4 bases from V and 5 bases from J, with 15 bases between. There are 14 residues in the CDR3. Germline V gene sequence: CDR1 LGHNA, CDR2 YSLEER. The CDR3 sequence: CASSLFREAHEQYF. The CDR3 DNA reads as TGCGCCAGCAGCCTATTCAGGGAGGCCCACGAGCAGTACTTC.